Below are 28 T cell receptor beta chains sequenced from a single sample in a study of T cell responses to AZD1222 COVID-19 vaccine. TCRdb keeps only in-frame clones here, not all; method: immunoSEQ multiplex PCR. The table has roughly 180,000 clones, 87% seen once; the top ten hold 2.6%. The material sequenced was peripheral blood, taken on day 0 of AZD1222 vaccination. Receptors originate from an adult in good health.

The chain recombines TRBV27 with TRBJ2-7; unclear D gene. Trimming cost V 5 bases and J 2 bases, with 13 bases left between them. CDR1 is MNHEY and CDR2 is SMNVEV in the germline V gene (reference sequence). CDR3 length: 14 amino acids. The CDR3 loop reads CASSPSDFPYEQYF. CDR3 nucleotides: TGTGCCAGCAGTCCCTCAGACTTTCCCTACGAGCAGTACTTC.

The chain links TRBV19 to TRBJ1-2; D remains ambiguous. The CDR3 length is 13 residues. CDR1 LNHDA and CDR2 SQIVND come from the germline V gene (reference sequence). Trimming stripped 4 bases from V and 4 bases from J, with 10 bases between. This chain's CDR3 is CASSRSRLYGYTF. As DNA, the CDR3 is TGTGCCAGTAGTAGATCGCGGCTCTATGGCTACACCTTC. The complete variable domain, with remaining parts taken from reference TRBV19 and TRBJ1-2, reads DGGITQSPKYLFRKEGQNVTLSCEQNLNHDAMYWYRQDPGQGLRLIYYSQIVNDFQKGDIAEGYSVSREKKESFPLTVTSAQKNPTAFYLCASSRSRLYGYTFGSGTRLTVV.

This clone turned up a few times. This chain uses TRBV4-1 with TRBJ2-7, with D perhaps matching TRBD1 or TRBD2 (5 bases each). The CDR3 is 15 amino acids. V lost 4 bases and J lost 2, with 15 bases in between. Looked up from germline, CDR1 is MGHRA and CDR2 is YSYEKL. The CDR3 is CASSRTGDAAYEQYF. The CDR3 DNA is TGCGCCAGCAGCCGCACCGGGGACGCGGCCTACGAGCAGTACTTC.

The V call is TRBV30, the J call TRBJ2-5; D is unresolved. The CDR3 spans 14 residues. V was pared by 1 base and J by 5 bases, with 14 bases between. Per the germline V gene, CDR1 is GTSNPN and CDR2 is SVGIG (reference sequence). The CDR3 loop reads CAWSAGRLSETQYF. In nucleotides, the CDR3 is TGTGCCTGGAGTGCCGGTCGACTGAGTGAGACCCAGTACTTC.

V usage is TRBV6-1 and J usage is TRBJ1-5, with D hard to call. The V end lost 2 bases, the J end lost 3 bases, and 11 bases lay between the germline ends. The CDR3 has 15 amino acids. Germline V CDR1 and CDR2: MNHNS, SASEGT. This CDR3 is CASSEWKGHNQPQHF. The CDR3 nucleotides are TGTGCCAGCAGTGAATGGAAGGGCCACAATCAGCCCCAGCATTTT.

The chain recombines TRBV28 with TRBJ2-3, with a weak D call TRBD1 (5 bases). The CDR3 runs to 15 residues. Germline assignment: CDR1 MDHEN and CDR2 SYDVKM. Trimming removed 6 bases from V and 0 bases from J, with 13 bases in between. CDR3 in amino acids: CASRGAAKSTDTQYF. The DNA of the CDR3 is TGTGCCAGCAGAGGGGCCGCTAAAAGCACAGATACGCAGTATTTT.

The V and J genes are TRBV14 and TRBJ2-7; D uncertain. V lost 5 bases, J lost 6 bases, and 20 bases lay in between. Germline V gene data show CDR1 as SGHDN and CDR2 as FVKESK. This CDR3 contains 15 residues. CDR3 coding DNA: TGTGCCAGCAGCGTTATAAAGTCCCCCCCTCGCGAGCAGTACTTC. Its protein product is CASSVIKSPPREQYF.

A single count supports this clone. In DNA, the CDR3 is TGTGCCAGTAGACCTGACAGGGTGAGCTCCTACGAGCAGTACTTC. Protein sequence: CASRPDRVSSYEQYF. The chain joins TRBV19 to TRBJ2-7; 7 bases fit TRBD1. Looked up from germline, CDR1 is LNHDA and CDR2 is SQIVND (reference sequence). V trimming: 6 bases; J trimming: 0 bases; junction bases outside the gene matches: 8. The CDR3 covers 15 residues.

The rearrangement links TRBV6-5 to TRBJ1-5, with D possibly matching TRBD1 (5 bases). Trimming took off 5 bases at V and 4 bases at J, with 12 bases between the two ends. The length of the CDR3 is 14 residues. The V gene's germline CDR1 is MNHEY and CDR2 SVGAGI. The CDR3 coding sequence is TGTGCCAGCAGTAGTGTGGACATTAATCAGCCCCAGCATTTT. This sequence encodes CASSSVDINQPQHF.

V and J are TRBV18 and TRBJ2-7; no definite D call. The CDR3 covers 11 residues. The V end lost 3 bases, the J end lost 7 bases, and 7 bases lay between the germline ends. Germline CDR1 KGHSH, CDR2 LQKENI. CDR3 amino acids: CASSPEKEQYF. CDR3 coding DNA: TGTGCCAGCTCACCCGAAAAGGAGCAGTACTTC.

The chain couples TRBV5-1 to TRBJ1-2, with D uncertain. V dropped 2 bases and J dropped 1 base, with 9 bases sitting between them. The CDR3 sequence is 14 residues long. In germline, CDR1 is SGHRS, CDR2 YFSETQ. This CDR3 reads CASSFEGLNYGYTF. Here the CDR3 DNA reads TGCGCCAGCAGCTTCGAAGGGCTTAACTATGGCTACACCTTC.

The V and J genes are TRBV7-3 and TRBJ2-1; tentatively, D is TRBD2 (5 bases). The CDR3 extends over 13 amino acids. Germline loops: CDR1 SGHTA, CDR2 FQGTGA. V was cut by 5 bases and J by 9 bases, with 14 bases left in between. CDR3 amino acids: CASSRIGLGEQFF. CDR3 DNA: TGTGCCAGCAGCAGGATTGGACTGGGTGAGCAGTTCTTC.

This clone was picked up a small number of times. J is TRBJ2-7 and V is TRBV2; possible D gene TRBD1, 5 bases. The CDR3 consists of 15 residues. Trimming removed 2 bases from V and 2 bases from J, with 13 bases in between. From germline, CDR1 is SNHLY and CDR2 FYNNEI. The CDR3 DNA is TGTGCCAGCAGTGAATGGGGCACGGAGACCTACGAGCAGTACTTC. It is translated as CASSEWGTETYEQYF.

This chain joins TRBV2 and TRBJ1-5; TRBD1 might be the D (5 bases). This CDR3 is 15 amino acids long. With 5 bases removed from V and 4 bases from J, the gap between germline ends came to 15 bases. The germline V gene encodes CDR1 SNHLY and CDR2 FYNNEI. The CDR3 DNA reads as TGTGCCAGCAGTCGAATTGGGACCGATAATCAGCCCCAGCATTTT. Translating gives CASSRIGTDNQPQHF.

The chain links TRBV29-1 to TRBJ2-7; a possible D gene is TRBD1 (6 bases). The CDR3 spans 13 residues. CDR1 SQVTM and CDR2 ANQGSEA come from the germline V gene. Trimming removed 2 bases at V and 3 bases at J, with 11 bases between. CDR3 region: CSVEHRVGYEQYF. DNA for the CDR3: TGCAGCGTTGAACACAGGGTAGGCTACGAGCAGTACTTC.

This chain uses TRBV5-5 with TRBJ2-1, with 9 bases lining up with TRBD2. The CDR3 consists of 13 residues. After removal of 4 bases from V and 9 bases from J, the junction contained 5 bases not matched to a gene. The germline gives CDR1 SGHKS, CDR2 YYEKEE (reference sequence). The CDR3 protein is CASSLGLAIEQFF. In DNA, the CDR3 is TGTGCCAGCAGCCTCGGACTAGCGATTGAGCAGTTCTTC.

The rearrangement links TRBV28 to TRBJ2-3; a weak D match, TRBD1 (5 bases). The V end was cut by 6 bases, the J end by 10 bases, with 14 bases between. Germline CDR1 is MDHEN and CDR2 is SYDVKM. CDR3 size: 12 residues. The CDR3 loop reads CASRTSGAPQYF. Here the CDR3 DNA reads TGTGCCAGCAGAACATCTGGGGCTCCGCAGTATTTT.

The V gene is TRBV15, the J gene TRBJ1-4; perhaps TRBD1 as D (6 bases). The V gene lost 5 bases and the J gene lost 10 bases, with 8 bases spanning the gap. The CDR3 runs 11 residues. Germline values: CDR1 LNHNV, CDR2 YYDKDF (reference sequence). Here the CDR3 DNA reads TGTGCCACCAGCCTCAGGGGAAAACTGTTTTTT. Protein product: CATSLRGKLFF.

The CDR3 region has the DNA TGTGCCAGCAGGGAGCAGAAACTAAGTAATGAAAAACTGTTTTTT. Its translation: CASREQKLSNEKLFF. This sequence joins TRBV2 and TRBJ1-4; D is unclear. This CDR3 has 15 amino acids. The V end was cut by 6 bases, the J end by 4 bases, with 15 bases between. The germline gives CDR1 SNHLY, CDR2 FYNNEI.

The chain joins TRBV28 to TRBJ1-4; D gene uncertain. Trimming pared 5 bases from V and 8 bases from J, leaving 18 bases between. This CDR3 is built from 15 residues. The germline V gene encodes CDR1 MDHEN and CDR2 SYDVKM. The CDR3 sequence: CASSPASGRREKLFF. The CDR3, as DNA: TGTGCCAGCAGTCCCGCCTCGGGGAGGAGGGAAAAACTGTTTTTT.

This chain connects TRBV7-9 to TRBJ1-2; D ambiguous. The CDR3 is 13 amino acids. V was shortened by 1 base and J by 4 bases, with 7 bases between the two germline ends. The germline V gene encodes CDR1 SEHNR and CDR2 FQNEAQ (reference sequence). CDR3 sequence reads: CASSLEVSYGYTF. CDR3 DNA: TGTGCCAGCAGCTTAGAGGTCAGCTATGGCTACACCTTC.

The chain recombines TRBV7-9 with TRBJ1-4; 7 bases line up with TRBD1. Germline loops: CDR1 SEHNR, CDR2 FQNEAQ (reference sequence). J gave up 0 bases and V 5 bases, and 9 bases lay outside the gene matches. The CDR3 loop spans 17 amino acids. CDR3 residues: CASSRQGLRATNEKLFF. CDR3 DNA sequence: TGTGCCAGCAGCAGACAGGGTCTGAGAGCAACTAATGAAAAACTGTTTTTT.

The chain is built from TRBV6-5 and TRBJ1-2, with 7 bases aligning to TRBD1. Germline V gene lookup returns CDR1 MNHEY and CDR2 SVGAGI. V shed 0 bases and J 8 bases; nucleotides not matched to a gene: 6. CDR3 length equals 14 residues. Here the CDR3 reads CASSYSGGLSGYTF. Written as DNA, the CDR3 is TGTGCCAGCAGTTACTCAGGGGGCTTAAGCGGCTACACCTTC.

This rearrangement joins TRBV7-9 to TRBJ2-2; D gene unclear. Germline V gene data show CDR1 as SEHNR and CDR2 as FQNEAQ (reference sequence). Trimming took off 2 bases at V and 0 bases at J, with 7 bases between the two ends. The CDR3 extends over 15 amino acids. CDR3 residues: CASSLSSANTGELFF. In nucleotides, the CDR3 is TGTGCCAGCAGCTTAAGCAGCGCGAACACCGGGGAGCTGTTTTTT.

DNA for the CDR3: TGTGCCAGTAGTAGAGACCTAGCGGGGCGGCAGTACTTC. This encodes CASSRDLAGRQYF. V is TRBV19 and J is TRBJ2-7; 9 bases line up with TRBD2. The CDR3 is made up of 13 amino acids. With V trimmed by 4 bases and J by 9 bases, 7 bases remained unmatched. Germline-derived CDR1 and CDR2 are LNHDA and SQIVND (reference sequence).

The rearrangement links TRBV7-7 to TRBJ2-1, with 8 bases matching TRBD2. Germline CDR1 is SSHAT and CDR2 is FNYEAQ (reference sequence). The CDR3 contains 18 residues. The V segment lost 1 base and the J segment 1 base; nucleotides outside the gene matches: 9. DNA of the CDR3: TGTGCCAGCAGCTTAGAACCCCTTTCTAGCGGGTCCTACAATGAGCAGTTCTTC. It encodes CASSLEPLSSGSYNEQFF.

This clone was detected once. The J gene is TRBJ2-7, the V gene TRBV23-1; D may be TRBD1 (5 bases). TRBV23-1 is marked as an open reading frame, function uncertain. Trimming took off 8 bases at V and 1 base at J, with 15 bases between the two ends. The CDR3 runs to 14 residues. The CDR3 DNA reads TGCGCCAGCGTACGACAGAAAATTTCCTACGAGCAGTACTTC. Residues: CASVRQKISYEQYF.

CDR3 nucleotides: TGTGCCAGTGGGGTTTTCCACGAGCAGTACTTC. Its protein product is CASGVFHEQYF. The chain uses TRBV19 and TRBJ2-7; D unclear. This CDR3 contains 11 residues. Looked up from germline, CDR1 is LNHDA and CDR2 is SQIVND (reference sequence). V lost 8 bases to trimming and J lost 5 bases, with 10 bases between them.